This TCR beta chain was identified during a study of blood T cell repertoires in COVID-19. This CDR3 is built from 20 residues. J lost 0 bases, V lost 0 bases, and 13 bases had no gene match. The germline V gene has CDR1 LGHNA and CDR2 YNFKEQ. This clone has only a few counts. As handled by the study authors: Estimates of nucleated cell counts were drawn from the amplification of reference gene primers. Libraries were prepared by immunoSEQ multiplex PCR; TCRdb keeps only in-frame clonotypes and omits some of them. The D gene and trimming were derived from the DNA, and the V and J assignments and clone size from that table. The table has more than 20,000 clones, around 79% seen once; the top ten hold about 15%.

The TCR comes from an elderly man with active or convalescent COVID-19. Sequences were obtained from peripheral blood. The rearrangement uses TRBV4-2 and TRBJ2-4, with 8 bases matching TRBD2. Here the CDR3 DNA reads TGTGCCAGCAGCCAAGATGGGCGCGGGGGGACCTTTCTAGCCAAAAACATTCAGTACTTC. Its protein product is CASSQDGRGGTFLAKNIQYF.